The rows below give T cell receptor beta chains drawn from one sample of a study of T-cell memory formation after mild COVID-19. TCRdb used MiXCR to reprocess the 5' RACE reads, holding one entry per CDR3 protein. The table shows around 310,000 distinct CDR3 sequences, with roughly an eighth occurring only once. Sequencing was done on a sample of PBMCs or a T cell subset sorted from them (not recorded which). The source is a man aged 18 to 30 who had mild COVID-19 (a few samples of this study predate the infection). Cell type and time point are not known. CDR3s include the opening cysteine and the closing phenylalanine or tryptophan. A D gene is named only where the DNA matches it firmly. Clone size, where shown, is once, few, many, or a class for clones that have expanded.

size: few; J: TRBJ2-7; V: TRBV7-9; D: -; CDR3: CASSLDQGTGPYF; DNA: TGTGCCAGCAGCTTAGATCAAGGTACAGGGCCCTACTTC
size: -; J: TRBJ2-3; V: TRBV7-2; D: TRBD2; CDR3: CASTTSGGVTDTQYF; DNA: TGTGCCAGCACTACTAGCGGGGGGGTCACAGATACGCAGTATTTT
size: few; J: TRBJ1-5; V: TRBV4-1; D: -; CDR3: CASSQEFREAQPQHF; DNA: TGCGCCAGCAGCCAAGAGTTCAGGGAGGCTCAGCCCCAGCATTTT
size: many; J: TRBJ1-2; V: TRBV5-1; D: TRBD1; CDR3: CASALNRGANYGYTF; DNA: TGCGCCAGCGCCCTCAACAGGGGAGCTAACTATGGCTACACCTTC
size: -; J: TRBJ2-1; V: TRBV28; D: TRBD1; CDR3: CASSLVQGGSYNEQFF; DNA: TGTGCCAGCAGTTTGGTACAGGGGGGCTCCTACAATGAGCAGTTCTTC
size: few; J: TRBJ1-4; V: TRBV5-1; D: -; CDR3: CASSLVASRDEKLFF; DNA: TGCGCCAGCAGCTTGGTTGCGTCTAGGGATGAAAAACTGTTTTTT
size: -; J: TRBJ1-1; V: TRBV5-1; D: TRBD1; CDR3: CASSEAGGWNTEAFF; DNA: TGCGCCAGCAGCGAAGCAGGGGGTTGGAACACTGAAGCTTTCTTT
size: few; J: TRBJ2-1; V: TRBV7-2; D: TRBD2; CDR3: CASQAGWARLEQFF; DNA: TGTGCCAGCCAAGCGGGGTGGGCGAGACTAGAGCAGTTCTTC
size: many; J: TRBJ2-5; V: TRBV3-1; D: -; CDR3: CASSYYRDQETQYF; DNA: TGTGCCAGCAGCTACTACAGGGACCAAGAGACCCAGTACTTC
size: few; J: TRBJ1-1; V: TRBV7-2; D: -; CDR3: CASTARVRNTEAFF; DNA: TGTGCCAGCACCGCGAGGGTCAGGAACACTGAAGCTTTCTTT
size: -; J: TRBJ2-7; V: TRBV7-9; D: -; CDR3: CASSLVGAGLDEQYF; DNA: TGTGCCAGCAGCTTAGTAGGGGCAGGGTTAGACGAGCAGTACTTC
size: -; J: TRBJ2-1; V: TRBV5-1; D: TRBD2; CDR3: CASSLILAGNHNEQFF; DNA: TGCGCCAGCAGCTTGATCCTAGCGGGGAACCACAATGAGCAGTTCTTC
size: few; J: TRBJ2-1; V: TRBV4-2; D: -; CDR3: CASSHLAGGGSYNEQFF; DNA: TGTGCCAGCAGCCATCTCGCAGGGGGGGGCTCCTACAATGAGCAGTTCTTC
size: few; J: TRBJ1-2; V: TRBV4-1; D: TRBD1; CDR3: CASSQADRGGGYTF; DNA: TGCGCCAGCAGCCAAGCAGACAGGGGGGGTGGCTACACCTTC
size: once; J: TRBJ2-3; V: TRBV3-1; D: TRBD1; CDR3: CASSPFGQGRTDTQYF; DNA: TGTGCCAGCAGCCCTTTCGGACAGGGGAGAACAGATACGCAGTATTTT
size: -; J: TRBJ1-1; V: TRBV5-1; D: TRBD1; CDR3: CASSHGTGGTEAFF; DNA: TGCGCCAGCAGCCATGGGACAGGGGGCACTGAAGCTTTCTTT
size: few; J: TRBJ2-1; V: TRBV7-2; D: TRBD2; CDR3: CASSLVLAAEEQFF; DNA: TGTGCCAGCAGCTTAGTCCTAGCGGCCGAGGAGCAGTTCTTC
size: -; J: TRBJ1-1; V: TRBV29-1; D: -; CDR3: CSVDDLNTEAFF; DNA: TGCAGCGTCGATGATCTGAACACTGAAGCTTTCTTT